The T cell receptor (beta chain) under discussion was sequenced for a study of blood T cell repertoires in COVID-19. Study overall: Samples of COVID-19 (acute and convalescent) were obtained from the United States, Italy and Spain. PBMCs, B-cell-depleted T cells, or T cells provided the cDNA or gDNA that made up the material.

Some clones are missing from TCRdb's copy, which holds only in-frame ones; the method was immunoSEQ multiplex PCR. This sample carries around 150,000 clones, 80% of them seen once, and the ten largest clones take more than 3%. Ages ranged from roughly 18 to 100 years, with residence in approximately 23 US areas. The source of this sequence is a woman between 55 and 75 years old who had recovered from COVID-19. The sequenced sample consisted of PBMCs or T cells enriched from blood (not recorded which).

The CDR3 region is CASSPRDSRKETQYF. The CDR3 DNA sequence: TGTGCCAGTAGTCCCCGGGACAGCCGCAAAGAGACCCAGTACTTC. The chain has TRBV19 and TRBJ2-5; 7 positions match TRBD1. With V trimmed by 5 bases and J by 3 bases, 9 bases remained unmatched. The CDR3 has 15 residues. Germline CDR1 LNHDA, CDR2 SQIVND (reference sequence).